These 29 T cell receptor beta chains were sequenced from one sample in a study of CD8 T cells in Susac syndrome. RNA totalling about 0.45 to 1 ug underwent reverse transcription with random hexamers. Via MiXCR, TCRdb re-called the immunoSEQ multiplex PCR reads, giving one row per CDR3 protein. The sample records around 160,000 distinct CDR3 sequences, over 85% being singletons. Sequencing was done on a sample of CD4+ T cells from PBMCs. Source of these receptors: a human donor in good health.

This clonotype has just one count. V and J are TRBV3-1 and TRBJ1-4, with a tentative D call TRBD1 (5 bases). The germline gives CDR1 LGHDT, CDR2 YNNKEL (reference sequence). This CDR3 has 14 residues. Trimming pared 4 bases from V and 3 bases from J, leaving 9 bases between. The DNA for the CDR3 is TGTGCCAGCAGCCCTGGAGGGGCTAATGAAAAACTGTTTTTT. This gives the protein CASSPGGANEKLFF. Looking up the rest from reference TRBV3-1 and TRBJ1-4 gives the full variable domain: DTAVSQTPKYLVTQMGNDKSIKCEQNLGHDTMYWYKQDSKKFLKIMFSYNNKELIINETVPNRFSPKSPDKAHLNLHINSLELGDSAVYFCASSPGGANEKLFFGSGTQLSVL.

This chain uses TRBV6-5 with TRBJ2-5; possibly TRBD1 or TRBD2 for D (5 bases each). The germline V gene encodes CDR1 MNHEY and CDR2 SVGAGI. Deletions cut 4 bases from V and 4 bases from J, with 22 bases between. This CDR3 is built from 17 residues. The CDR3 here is CASSLYPGRTFGETQYF. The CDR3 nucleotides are TGTGCCAGCAGTTTATATCCGGGACGGACGTTTGGAGAGACCCAGTACTTC.

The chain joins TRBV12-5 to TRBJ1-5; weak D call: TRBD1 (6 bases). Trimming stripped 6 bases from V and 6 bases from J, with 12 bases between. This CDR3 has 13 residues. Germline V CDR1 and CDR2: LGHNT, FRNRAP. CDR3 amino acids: CASGNRVGQPQHF. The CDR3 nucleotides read TGTGCTAGTGGAAACAGGGTAGGTCAGCCCCAGCATTTT. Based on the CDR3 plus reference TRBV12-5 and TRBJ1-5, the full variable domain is DARVTQTPRHKVTEMGQEVTMRCQPILGHNTVFWYRQTMMQGLELLAYFRNRAPLDDSGMPKDRFSAEMPDATLATLKIQPSEPRDSAVYFCASGNRVGQPQHFGDGTRLSIL.

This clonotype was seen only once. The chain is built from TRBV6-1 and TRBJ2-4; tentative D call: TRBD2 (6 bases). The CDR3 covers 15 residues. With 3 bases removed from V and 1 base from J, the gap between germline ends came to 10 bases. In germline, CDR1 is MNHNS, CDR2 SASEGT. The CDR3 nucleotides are TGTGCCAGCAGTGACCCGGGGAGGGCCAAAAACATTCAGTACTTC. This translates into CASSDPGRAKNIQYF.

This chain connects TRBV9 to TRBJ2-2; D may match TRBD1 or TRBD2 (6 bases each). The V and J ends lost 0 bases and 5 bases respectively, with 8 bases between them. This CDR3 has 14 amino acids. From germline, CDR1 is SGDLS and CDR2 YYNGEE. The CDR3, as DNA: TGTGCCAGCAGCGTAGGAGGGGGGACCGGGGAGCTGTTTTTT. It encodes CASSVGGGTGELFF. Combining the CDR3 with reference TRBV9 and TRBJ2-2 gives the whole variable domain DSGVTQTPKHLITATGQRVTLRCSPRSGDLSVYWYQQSLDQGLQFLIQYYNGEERAKGNILERFSAQQFPDLHSELNLSSLELGDSALYFCASSVGGGTGELFFGEGSRLTVL.

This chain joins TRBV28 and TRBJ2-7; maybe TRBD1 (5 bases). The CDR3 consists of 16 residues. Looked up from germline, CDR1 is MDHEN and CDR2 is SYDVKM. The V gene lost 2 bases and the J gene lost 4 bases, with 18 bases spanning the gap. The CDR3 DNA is TGTGCCAGCAGTTTAGCTTCTAAAGGGGCGGTTTACGAGCAGTACTTC. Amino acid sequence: CASSLASKGAVYEQYF. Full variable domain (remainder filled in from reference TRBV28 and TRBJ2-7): DVKVTQSSRYLVKRTGEKVFLECVQDMDHENMFWYRQDPGLGLRLIYFSYDVKMKEKGDIPEGYSVSREKKERFSLILESASTNQTSMYLCASSLASKGAVYEQYFGPGTRLTVT.

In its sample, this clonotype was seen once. The chain's CDR3 is CSASRASGPPGEQFF. CDR3 nucleotide sequence: TGCAGTGCTAGTCGGGCTAGCGGGCCACCTGGTGAGCAGTTCTTC. The rearrangement joins TRBV20-1 to TRBJ2-1; 8 positions agree with TRBD2. CDR1 and CDR2 from the germline V gene are DFQATT and SNEGSKA (reference sequence). CDR3 length: 15 residues. J was trimmed by 9 bases and V by 3 bases; bases with no gene match: 13.

CDR3 loop: CASRMAAQSGANVLTF. DNA for the CDR3: TGCGCCAGCAGGATGGCAGCCCAGTCTGGGGCCAACGTCCTGACTTTC. V gene TRBV5-1 combines with J gene TRBJ2-6; no clear D gene. V was shortened by 5 bases and J by 1 base, with 13 bases between the two germline ends. Germline lookup yields CDR1 SGHRS and CDR2 YFSETQ. The CDR3 length is 16 residues.

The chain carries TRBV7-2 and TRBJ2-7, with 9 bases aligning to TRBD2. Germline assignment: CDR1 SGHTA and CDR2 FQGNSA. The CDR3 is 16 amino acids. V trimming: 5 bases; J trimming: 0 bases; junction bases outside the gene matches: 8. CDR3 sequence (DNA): TGTGCCAGCAGCCTAGATAGCGGGGGTAGCTCCTACGAGCAGTACTTC. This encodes CASSLDSGGSSYEQYF.

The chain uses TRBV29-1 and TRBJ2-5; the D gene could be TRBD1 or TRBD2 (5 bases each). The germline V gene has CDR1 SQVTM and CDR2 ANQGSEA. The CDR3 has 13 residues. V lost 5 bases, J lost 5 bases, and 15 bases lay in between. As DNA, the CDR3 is TGCAGCGTTAAAGGGACCCTGATGGAGACCCAGTACTTC. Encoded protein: CSVKGTLMETQYF.

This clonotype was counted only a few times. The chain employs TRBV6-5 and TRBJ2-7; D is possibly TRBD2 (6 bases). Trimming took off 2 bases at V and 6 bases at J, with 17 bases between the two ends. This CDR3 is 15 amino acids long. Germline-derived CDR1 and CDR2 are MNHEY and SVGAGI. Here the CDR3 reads CASSYGTWVLREQYF. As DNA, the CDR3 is TGTGCCAGCAGTTACGGGACTTGGGTTCTCCGCGAGCAGTACTTC.

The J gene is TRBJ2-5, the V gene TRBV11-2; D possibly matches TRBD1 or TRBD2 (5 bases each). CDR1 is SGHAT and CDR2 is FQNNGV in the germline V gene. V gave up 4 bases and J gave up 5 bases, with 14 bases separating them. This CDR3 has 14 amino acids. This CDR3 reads CASSSSGRVETQYF. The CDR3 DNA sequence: TGTGCCAGCAGCTCCTCGGGGCGAGTGGAGACCCAGTACTTC.

The CDR3 sequence is CASSSSRGGSSYEQYF. CDR3 coding DNA: TGTGCCAGCAGTTCCTCCAGGGGGGGGAGCTCCTACGAGCAGTACTTC. The V gene is TRBV12-3 or TRBV12-4, the J gene TRBJ2-7; D assignment may be TRBD1 or TRBD2 (7 bases each). CDR3 length: 16 residues. Trimming pared 4 bases from V and 0 bases from J, leaving 16 bases between.

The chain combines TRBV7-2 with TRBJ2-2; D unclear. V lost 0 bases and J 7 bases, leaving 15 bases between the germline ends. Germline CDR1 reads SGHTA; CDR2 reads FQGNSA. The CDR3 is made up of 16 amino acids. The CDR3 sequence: CASSLALRLVVGELFF. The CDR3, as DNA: TGTGCCAGCAGCTTAGCGCTCCGGCTAGTTGTCGGGGAGCTGTTTTTT.

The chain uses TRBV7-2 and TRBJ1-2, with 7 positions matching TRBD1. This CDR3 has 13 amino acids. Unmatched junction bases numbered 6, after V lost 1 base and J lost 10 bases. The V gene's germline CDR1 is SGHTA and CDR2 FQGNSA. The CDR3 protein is CASSLEGAGNYTF. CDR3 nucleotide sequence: TGTGCCAGCAGCTTAGAGGGGGCAGGGAACTACACCTTC.

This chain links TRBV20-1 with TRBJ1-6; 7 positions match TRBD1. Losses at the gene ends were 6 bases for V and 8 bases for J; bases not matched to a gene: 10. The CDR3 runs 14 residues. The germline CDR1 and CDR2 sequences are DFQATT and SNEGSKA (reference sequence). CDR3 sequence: CSAAGQVWDSPLHF. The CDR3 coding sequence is TGCAGTGCCGCCGGACAGGTCTGGGATTCACCCCTCCACTTT.

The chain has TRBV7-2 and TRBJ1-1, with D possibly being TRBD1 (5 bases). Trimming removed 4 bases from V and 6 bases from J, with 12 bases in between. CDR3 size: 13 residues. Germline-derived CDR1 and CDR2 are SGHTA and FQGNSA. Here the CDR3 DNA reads TGTGCCAGCAGCTCCCGCCGGGGCCCTGAAGCTTTCTTT. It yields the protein CASSSRRGPEAFF. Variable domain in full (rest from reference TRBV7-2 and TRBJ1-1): GAGVSQSPSNKVTEKGKDVELRCDPISGHTALYWYRQSLGQGLEFLIYFQGNSAPDKSGLPSDRFSAERTGGSVSTLTIQRTQQEDSAVYLCASSSRRGPEAFFGQGTRLTVV.

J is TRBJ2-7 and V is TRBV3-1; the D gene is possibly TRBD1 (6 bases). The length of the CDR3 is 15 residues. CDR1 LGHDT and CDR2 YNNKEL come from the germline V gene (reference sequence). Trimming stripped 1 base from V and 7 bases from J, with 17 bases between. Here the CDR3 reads CASSQGRLGASEQYF. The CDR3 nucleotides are TGTGCCAGCAGCCAAGGGCGATTGGGGGCTTCTGAGCAGTACTTC.

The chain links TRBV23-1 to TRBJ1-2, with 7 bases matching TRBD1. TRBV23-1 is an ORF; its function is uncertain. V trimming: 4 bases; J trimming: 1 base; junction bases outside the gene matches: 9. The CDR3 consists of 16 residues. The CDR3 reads CASSPLGQTHNYGYTF. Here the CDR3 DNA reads TGCGCCAGCAGTCCCTTGGGACAGACACATAACTATGGCTACACCTTC.

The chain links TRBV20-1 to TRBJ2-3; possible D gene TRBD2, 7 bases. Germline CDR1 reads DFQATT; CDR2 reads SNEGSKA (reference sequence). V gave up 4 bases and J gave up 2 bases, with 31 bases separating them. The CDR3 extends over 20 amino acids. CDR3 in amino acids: CSAISPGGGRGRALTDTQYF. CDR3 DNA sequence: TGCAGTGCTATATCGCCCGGTGGGGGGAGGGGGAGGGCCCTCACAGATACGCAGTATTTT.

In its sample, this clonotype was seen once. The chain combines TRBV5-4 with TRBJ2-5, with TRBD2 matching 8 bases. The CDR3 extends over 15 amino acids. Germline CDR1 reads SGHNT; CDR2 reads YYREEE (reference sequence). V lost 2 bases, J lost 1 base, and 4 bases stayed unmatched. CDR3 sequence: CASSFYSGGQETQYF. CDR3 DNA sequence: TGTGCCAGCAGCTTTTACAGCGGGGGCCAAGAGACCCAGTACTTC.

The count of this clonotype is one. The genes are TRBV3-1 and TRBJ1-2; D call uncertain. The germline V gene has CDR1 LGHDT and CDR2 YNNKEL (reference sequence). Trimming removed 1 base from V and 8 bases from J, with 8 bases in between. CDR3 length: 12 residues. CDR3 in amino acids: CASSQGSRGYTF. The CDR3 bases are TGTGCCAGCAGCCAAGGGAGTCGAGGCTACACCTTC.

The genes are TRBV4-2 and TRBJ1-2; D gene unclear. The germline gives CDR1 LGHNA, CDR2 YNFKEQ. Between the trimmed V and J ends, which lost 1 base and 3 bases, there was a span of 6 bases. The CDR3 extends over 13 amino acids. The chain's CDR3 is CASSQGQDYGYTF. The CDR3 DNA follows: TGTGCCAGCAGCCAAGGCCAGGACTATGGCTACACCTTC.

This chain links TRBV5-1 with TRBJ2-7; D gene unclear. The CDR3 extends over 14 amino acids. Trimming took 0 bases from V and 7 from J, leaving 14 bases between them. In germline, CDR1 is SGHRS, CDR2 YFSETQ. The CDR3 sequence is CASSLGALAWEQYF. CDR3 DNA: TGCGCCAGCAGCTTGGGTGCGCTGGCTTGGGAGCAGTACTTC.

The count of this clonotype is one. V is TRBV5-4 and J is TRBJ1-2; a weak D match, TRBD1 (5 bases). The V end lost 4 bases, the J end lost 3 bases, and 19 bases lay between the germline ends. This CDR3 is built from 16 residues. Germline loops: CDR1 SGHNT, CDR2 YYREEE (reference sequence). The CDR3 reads CASSPTGDILYYGYTF. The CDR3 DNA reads TGTGCCAGCAGCCCGACGGGGGATATCCTCTACTATGGCTACACCTTC.

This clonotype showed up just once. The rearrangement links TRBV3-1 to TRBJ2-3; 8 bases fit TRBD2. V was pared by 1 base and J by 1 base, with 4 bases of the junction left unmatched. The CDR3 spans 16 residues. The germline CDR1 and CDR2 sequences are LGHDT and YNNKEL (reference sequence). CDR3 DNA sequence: TGTGCCAGCAGCCAAGCCGAAGCGGGGGGCACAGATACGCAGTATTTT. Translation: CASSQAEAGGTDTQYF.

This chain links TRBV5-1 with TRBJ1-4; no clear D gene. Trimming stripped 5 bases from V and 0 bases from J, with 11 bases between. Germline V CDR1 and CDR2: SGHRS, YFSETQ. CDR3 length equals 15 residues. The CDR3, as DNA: TGCGCCAGCAGACCACTCAAGGCAACTAATGAAAAACTGTTTTTT. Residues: CASRPLKATNEKLFF.

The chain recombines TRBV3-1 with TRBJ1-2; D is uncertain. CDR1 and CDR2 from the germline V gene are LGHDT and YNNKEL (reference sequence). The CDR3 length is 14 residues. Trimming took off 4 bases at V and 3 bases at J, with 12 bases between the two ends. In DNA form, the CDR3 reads TGTGCCAGCAGCCCCCTGGGCAGATACTATGGCTACACCTTC. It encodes CASSPLGRYYGYTF.

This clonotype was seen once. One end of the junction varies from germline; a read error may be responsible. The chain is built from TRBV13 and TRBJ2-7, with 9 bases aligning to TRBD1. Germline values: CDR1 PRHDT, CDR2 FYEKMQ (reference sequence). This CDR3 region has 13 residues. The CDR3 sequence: CASSEFRTGELDF. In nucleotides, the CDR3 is TGTGCCAGCAGCGAGTTTAGGACAGGGGAATTGGACTTC.